The 30 T cell receptor beta chains below come from one sample, sequenced in a study of CD8+ T cells in alopecia areata. The treatment is: oral pan-JAK inhibitor, 5-10 mg twice daily. RNA, once extracted, was reverse transcribed into cDNA for use as the sequencing template. Using immunoSEQ multiplex PCR, the repertoire was profiled, and TCRdb retains in-frame clones only, with some absent. Here the sample spans about 140,000 clones, 70% to 90% being singletons. This specimen consisted of CD8+ T cells sorted from blood, obtained at week 4, from a patient treated with tofacitinib. These TCRs come from a human donor with alopecia areata.

This sequence joins TRBV9 and TRBJ2-1, with a tentative D call TRBD2 (5 bases). V lost 3 bases and J lost 0, with 10 bases in between. From germline, CDR1 is SGDLS and CDR2 YYNGEE. This CDR3 region has 15 residues. CDR3 in DNA: TGTGCCAGCAGCGACGGGATGGTCTCCTACAATGAGCAGTTCTTC. Protein: CASSDGMVSYNEQFF.

The CDR3: CASSQDRSYQETQYF. The CDR3 nucleotides read TGCGCCAGCAGCCAAGATCGGAGCTACCAAGAGACCCAGTACTTC. The gene calls are TRBV4-1 and TRBJ2-5, with D uncertain. This CDR3 comprises 15 residues. V was shortened by 0 bases and J by 0 bases, with 8 bases between the two germline ends. Germline CDR1 is MGHRA and CDR2 is YSYEKL.

In its sample, this clone was seen once. The J gene is TRBJ1-1, the V gene TRBV29-1; no clear D. This CDR3 contains 12 residues. CDR1 and CDR2 from the germline V gene are SQVTM and ANQGSEA. V dropped 0 bases and J dropped 6 bases, with 8 bases sitting between them. The CDR3 sequence: CSVEDTEPEAFF. The CDR3, as DNA: TGCAGCGTTGAAGATACAGAACCTGAAGCTTTCTTT.

This rearrangement joins TRBV15 to TRBJ1-3; D unclear. V was shortened by 3 bases and J by 0 bases, with 3 bases between the two germline ends. The CDR3 covers 13 residues. Germline CDR1 reads LNHNV; CDR2 reads YYDKDF (reference sequence). In nucleotides, the CDR3 is TGTGCCACCAGCAGGGGCTCTGGAAACACCATATATTTT. Amino acid sequence: CATSRGSGNTIYF.

This clone occurred once. The V gene is TRBV27, the J gene TRBJ1-5, with D possibly matching TRBD1 (6 bases). The V end was cut by 4 bases, the J end by 4 bases, with 17 bases between. CDR1 and CDR2 (germline): MNHEY, SMNVEV (reference sequence). The CDR3 is 16 residues long. The CDR3 protein is CASSSPQGHPNQPQHF. In DNA form, the CDR3 reads TGTGCCAGCAGTTCGCCGCAGGGACACCCGAATCAGCCCCAGCATTTT.

V gene TRBV30 combines with J gene TRBJ1-1; no firm D call. CDR3 length: 13 amino acids. Trimming pared 0 bases from V and 1 base from J, leaving 6 bases between. Per the germline V gene, CDR1 is GTSNPN and CDR2 is SVGIG (reference sequence). For the CDR3, the DNA is TGTGCCTGGAGTGTAATCAGGAACACTGAAGCTTTCTTT. Encoded protein: CAWSVIRNTEAFF.

The CDR3 sequence: CAISEAGQHNYGYTF. The CDR3 DNA sequence: TGTGCCATCAGTGAAGCGGGACAGCATAACTATGGCTACACCTTC. V gene TRBV10-3 combines with J gene TRBJ1-2; 7 bases agree with TRBD1. With 3 bases clipped from V and 1 base from J, the junction kept 5 bases outside the gene matches. Germline-derived CDR1 and CDR2 are ENHRY and SYGVKD. CDR3 size: 15 residues.

This chain joins TRBV11-2 and TRBJ2-7; D call uncertain. The CDR3 totals 16 residues. The germline V and J ends were trimmed by 1 base and 0 bases, with 13 bases remaining between them. Germline V lookup: CDR1 SGHAT, CDR2 FQNNGV. The CDR3 DNA sequence: TGTGCCAGCAGCTTAGGACCTAATAAGAGCTCCTACGAGCAGTACTTC. Protein: CASSLGPNKSSYEQYF.

This chain connects TRBV29-1 to TRBJ2-5; D is perhaps TRBD1 (5 bases). The germline V gene encodes CDR1 SQVTM and CDR2 ANQGSEA. Trimming pared 7 bases from V and 0 bases from J, leaving 6 bases between. The CDR3 runs 11 residues. CDR3 amino acids: CSGGYQETQYF. CDR3 sequence (DNA): TGCAGCGGGGGCTACCAAGAGACCCAGTACTTC.

This clone appeared a single time. V gene TRBV29-1 combines with J gene TRBJ1-1, with D unresolved. From germline, CDR1 is SQVTM and CDR2 ANQGSEA. This CDR3 has 11 amino acids. The V gene lost 8 bases and the J gene lost 4 bases, with 11 bases spanning the gap. For the CDR3, the DNA is TGCAGCCTGGGTGGGCGCACTGAAGCTTTCTTT. Translating gives CSLGGRTEAFF.

The chain joins TRBV27 to TRBJ2-4; TRBD2 aligns across 8 bases. The length of the CDR3 is 14 residues. V was clipped by 3 bases and J by 8 bases; unmatched bases: 6. The germline V gene encodes CDR1 MNHEY and CDR2 SMNVEV (reference sequence). The CDR3 here is CASSFSGRGYIQYF. CDR3 sequence (DNA): TGTGCCAGCAGTTTCAGCGGGAGAGGGTACATTCAGTACTTC.

The V gene is TRBV29-1, the J gene TRBJ2-4; 8 bases line up with TRBD1. Germline V gene sequence: CDR1 SQVTM, CDR2 ANQGSEA. Germline trimming cut 3 bases from V and 0 bases from J; bases unmatched to any gene: 10. The CDR3 extends over 17 amino acids. The CDR3 spells CSVDMPDRVIAKNIQYF. Here the CDR3 DNA reads TGCAGCGTTGACATGCCGGACAGGGTTATAGCCAAAAACATTCAGTACTTC.

The chain is built from TRBV7-9 and TRBJ1-1; D call uncertain. This CDR3 is built from 10 residues. V lost 5 bases and J 8 bases, leaving 6 bases between the germline ends. Germline CDR1 and CDR2: SEHNR and FQNEAQ (reference sequence). The CDR3: CASSDLEAFF. The DNA for the CDR3 is TGTGCCAGCAGCGACCTGGAAGCTTTCTTT.

The chain is built from TRBV5-6 and TRBJ2-3; the match to TRBD2 covers 9 bases. The CDR3 covers 14 residues. Losses at the gene ends were 4 bases for V and 3 bases for J; bases not matched to a gene: 3. CDR1 is SGHDT, CDR2 YYEEEE, per germline. CDR3 nucleotide sequence: TGTGCCAGCAGCCGAAGCGGGAGGACAGATACGCAGTATTTT. As protein: CASSRSGRTDTQYF.

This chain joins TRBV29-1 and TRBJ2-7; 10 bases line up with TRBD1. Germline assignment: CDR1 SQVTM and CDR2 ANQGSEA. CDR3 length equals 13 residues. With V trimmed by 0 bases and J by 7 bases, 3 bases remained unmatched. CDR3 protein: CSVEDGQGEEQYF. The CDR3 DNA sequence: TGCAGCGTTGAAGATGGACAGGGGGAGGAGCAGTACTTC.

V gene TRBV7-2 combines with J gene TRBJ2-2, with D perhaps matching TRBD2 (6 bases). This CDR3 has 14 amino acids. Germline V gene lookup returns CDR1 SGHTA and CDR2 FQGNSA. The V gene lost 5 bases and the J gene lost 3 bases, with 10 bases spanning the gap. The CDR3 sequence: CASSAGPYTGELFF. The CDR3 DNA sequence: TGTGCCAGCAGCGCGGGACCGTACACCGGGGAGCTGTTTTTT. The complete variable domain, with remaining parts taken from reference TRBV7-2 and TRBJ2-2, reads GAGVSQSPSNKVTEKGKDVELRCDPISGHTALYWYRQSLGQGLEFLIYFQGNSAPDKSGLPSDRFSAERTGGSVSTLTIQRTQQEDSAVYLCASSAGPYTGELFFGEGSRLTVL.

The rearrangement joins TRBV29-1 to TRBJ2-7, with 9 bases aligning to TRBD1. J gave up 2 bases and V 6 bases, and 5 bases lay outside the gene matches. The germline V gene has CDR1 SQVTM and CDR2 ANQGSEA. This CDR3 is 13 amino acids long. This chain's CDR3 is CSVKTGGTYEQYF. The CDR3 coding sequence is TGCAGCGTCAAGACAGGGGGTACCTACGAGCAGTACTTC.

This clone was detected only a few times. The chain combines TRBV29-1 with TRBJ2-7, with 8 bases fitting TRBD1. CDR1 SQVTM and CDR2 ANQGSEA come from the germline V gene. There are 15 residues in the CDR3. The trim removed 2 bases at V and 1 base at J, leaving 7 bases unmatched. In DNA form, the CDR3 reads TGCAGCGTTGAATATAGGGGGACAGGTTCCTACGAGCAGTACTTC. It is translated as CSVEYRGTGSYEQYF.

The V call is TRBV27, the J call TRBJ1-1; 12 nucleotides match TRBD1. The germline CDR1 and CDR2 sequences are MNHEY and SMNVEV (reference sequence). J gave up 1 base and V 4 bases, and 7 bases lay outside the gene matches. The CDR3 is 17 residues long. CDR3 loop: CASSSPGTGGANTEAFF. The DNA for the CDR3 is TGTGCCAGCAGTTCCCCCGGGACAGGGGGCGCGAACACTGAAGCTTTCTTT.

This chain joins TRBV6-5 and TRBJ2-3, with TRBD2 as a possible D gene (6 bases). The CDR3 spans 15 residues. Germline values: CDR1 MNHEY, CDR2 SVGAGI. The V end lost 0 bases, the J end lost 2 bases, and 9 bases lay between the germline ends. CDR3 sequence reads: CASSYSPGDTDTQYF. The CDR3, as DNA: TGTGCCAGCAGTTACTCTCCGGGAGACACAGATACGCAGTATTTT.

The V gene is TRBV6-5, the J gene TRBJ2-1, with 11 bases matching TRBD2. V dropped 0 bases and J dropped 4; count of bases not matched to a gene: 2. CDR1 MNHEY and CDR2 SVGAGI come from the germline V gene. The CDR3 contains 16 residues. The CDR3 protein is CASSYSLAGGYNEQFF. Written as DNA, the CDR3 is TGTGCCAGCAGTTACTCCCTAGCGGGGGGTTACAATGAGCAGTTCTTC.

This clone has a handful of counts. V usage is TRBV11-1 and J usage is TRBJ2-7; D might be TRBD2 (5 bases). Trimming removed 4 bases at V and 2 bases at J, with 15 bases between. In germline, CDR1 is SGHAT, CDR2 FQDESV (reference sequence). The CDR3 sequence is 15 residues long. Written as DNA, the CDR3 is TGTGCCAGCAGCTCGAGGGCCGGGGATACCTACGAGCAGTACTTC. Amino acids: CASSSRAGDTYEQYF.

The chain links TRBV29-1 to TRBJ1-5, with 7 bases that match TRBD1. After removal of 5 bases from V and 4 bases from J, the junction contained 11 bases not matched to a gene. In germline, CDR1 is SQVTM, CDR2 ANQGSEA. The CDR3 spans 15 residues. The CDR3 region is CSVRAGTESNQPQHF. The CDR3, as DNA: TGCAGCGTTCGAGCTGGGACAGAAAGTAATCAGCCCCAGCATTTT.

V gene TRBV4-1 combines with J gene TRBJ2-1, with D possibly being TRBD1 (6 bases). This CDR3 has 14 residues. Germline values: CDR1 MGHRA, CDR2 YSYEKL. Trimming pared 0 bases from V and 14 bases from J, leaving 17 bases between. The DNA for the CDR3 is TGCGCCAGCAGCCAAGACCTCTTAAGGGACAAGGAGTTCTTC. Translation gives CASSQDLLRDKEFF.

The chain links TRBV4-1 to TRBJ2-1, with D possibly matching TRBD1 (6 bases). Germline CDR1 reads MGHRA; CDR2 reads YSYEKL. CDR3 length: 15 amino acids. Trimming took off 2 bases at V and 0 bases at J, with 8 bases between the two ends. The CDR3 protein is CASSQTGSSYNEQFF. CDR3 bases: TGCGCCAGCAGCCAAACAGGGAGCTCCTACAATGAGCAGTTCTTC.

The rearrangement links TRBV29-1 to TRBJ2-1, with 7 bases aligning to TRBD2. The V gene end was trimmed by 6 bases and the J gene end by 5 bases; junction bases not matched to a gene: 19. CDR1 is SQVTM, CDR2 ANQGSEA, per germline. The CDR3 runs 17 residues. CDR3 residues: CSVPRAAGPFEDNEQFF. The CDR3 region has the DNA TGCAGCGTCCCCAGAGCAGCGGGACCCTTCGAGGACAATGAGCAGTTCTTC.

Notes on this clone: The same CDR3 can be traced to other DNA sequences in this sample. The chain carries TRBV7-9 and TRBJ2-7; TRBD1 might be the D (7 bases). V lost 5 bases, J lost 6 bases, and 11 bases lay in between. Per the germline V gene, CDR1 is SEHNR and CDR2 is FQNEAQ (reference sequence). The length of the CDR3 is 12 residues. The CDR3 coding sequence is TGTGCCAGCAGCCAGGGGGGATCCGAGCAGTACTTC. Protein product: CASSQGGSEQYF.

V gene TRBV29-1 combines with J gene TRBJ2-7; D may correspond to TRBD1 or TRBD2 (7 bases each). This CDR3 has 15 amino acids. V gave up 1 base and J gave up 2 bases, with 15 bases separating them. CDR1 is SQVTM, CDR2 ANQGSEA, per germline. The CDR3 here is CSVEGPRGGAYEQYF. The CDR3 bases are TGCAGCGTTGAAGGACCCAGGGGGGGGGCCTACGAGCAGTACTTC.

The chain carries TRBV4-1 and TRBJ2-7; weak D call: TRBD2 (5 bases). V was trimmed by 4 bases and J by 0 bases, leaving 13 bases between them. Germline CDR1 reads MGHRA; CDR2 reads YSYEKL. The CDR3 extends over 15 amino acids. CDR3 sequence reads: CASSLKAASSYEQYF. The CDR3 nucleotides read TGCGCCAGCAGCCTCAAAGCGGCTTCCTCCTACGAGCAGTACTTC.

The CDR3 sequence: CAIRRTGEFDEQYF. The CDR3 region has the DNA TGTGCCATCAGGAGGACAGGGGAATTCGACGAGCAGTACTTC. The chain couples TRBV10-3 to TRBJ2-7; 9 bases map to TRBD1. CDR3 length equals 14 residues. V shed 6 bases, J shed 5 bases, and the junction held 8 bases outside the gene matches. From germline, CDR1 is ENHRY and CDR2 SYGVKD.